This T cell receptor beta chain was captured by sequencing in a study of T cell changes during pregnancy in multiple sclerosis. The length of the CDR3 is 17 residues. CDR1 is SGHNT, CDR2 YYREEE, per germline (reference sequence). V lost 0 bases and J lost 2, with 17 bases in between. Clones were read by immunoSEQ multiplex PCR, and TCRdb kept only the in-frame ones, dropping some. In the table there are some 51,000 clones, 94% of which are singletons. This sequence joins TRBV5-4 and TRBJ1-2; D perhaps matches TRBD1 (6 bases). The sequencing used CD8+ T cells from peripheral blood mononuclear cells, collected in the first trimester of pregnancy. This clonotype was obtained from a female donor with multiple sclerosis, enrolled in a pregnancy study. CDR3 protein: CASSLVGAGALNYGYTF. CDR3 nucleotides: TGTGCCAGCAGCTTGGTGGGGGCAGGGGCCTTAAACTATGGCTACACCTTC.